This paragraph covers one T cell receptor beta chain sequence. Its antigen is still unknown. Germline V gene sequence: CDR1 MDHEN, CDR2 SYDVKM. V was cut by 2 bases and J by 3 bases, with 10 bases left in between. The CDR3 totals 14 residues. This sample is part of a study of cytomegalovirus exposure and HLA in healthy donors. Whole-study results and caveats: Later analysis demonstrated an association between a missense DCLRE1C variant and TCR beta V- and J-gene trimming. Most TCR beta V segments were productive about 90% or about 30% of the time in an earlier analysis.

PCR involved 60 Vbeta and 13 Jbeta primers. Using immunoSEQ multiplex PCR, the repertoire was profiled, and TCRdb retains in-frame clones only, with some absent. Seen in this sample are around 63,000 clones; the ten most common clones hold about 1.7%. The chain carries TRBV28 and TRBJ1-2; D perhaps matches TRBD1 (6 bases). Sequences were obtained from PBMCs. This clonotype was sampled from a woman in her thirties in good health and CMV-seronegative. CDR3 bases: TGTGCCAGCAGTTTAGGGGGCGCATACTATGGCTACACCTTC. Its translation is CASSLGGAYYGYTF.